This T cell receptor beta chain is from a study of T cell responses to AZD1222 COVID-19 vaccine. Clones were sequenced by immunoSEQ multiplex PCR, and TCRdb holds only the in-frame ones, with some missing. Of 140,000 or so clones listed, about 86% were seen once; the top ten hold over 4.5%. Germline V gene sequence: CDR1 WSHSY, CDR2 SAAADI. The V and J ends lost 6 bases and 4 bases, in that order; junction bases with no gene match: 5. The CDR3 is 14 amino acids. On this clone itself: The antigen remains unidentified.

Study results and caveats: Mostly white British, mostly female donors; authors suggested clonal diversity may be underestimated. Nearly half of the spike-specific TCRs reportedly recognize variant regions that carry no mutations. Baseline seropositives among AZD1222 recipients totaled only five to seven.

The chain recombines TRBV10-2 with TRBJ2-7; 11 nucleotides line up with TRBD1. The material was peripheral blood, obtained 28 days after the second AZD1222 dose. The receptor comes from an adult who received the AZD1222 COVID-19 vaccine. DNA of the CDR3: TGCGCCAGCAGGACCGGACAGGGGGCATACGAGCAGTACTTC. Amino acids: CASRTGQGAYEQYF.